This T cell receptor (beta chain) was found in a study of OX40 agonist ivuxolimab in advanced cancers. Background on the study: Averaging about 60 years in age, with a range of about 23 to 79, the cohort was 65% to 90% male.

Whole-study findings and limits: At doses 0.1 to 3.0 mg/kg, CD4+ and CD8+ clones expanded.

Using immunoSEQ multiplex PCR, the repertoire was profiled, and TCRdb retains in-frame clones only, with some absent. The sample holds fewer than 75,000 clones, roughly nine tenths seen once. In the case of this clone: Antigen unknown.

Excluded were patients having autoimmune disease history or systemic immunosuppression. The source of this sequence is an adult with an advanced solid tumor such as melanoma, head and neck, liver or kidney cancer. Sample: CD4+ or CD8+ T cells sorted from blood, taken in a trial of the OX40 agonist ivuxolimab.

The CDR3 is CASSLGSVQETQYF. CDR3 sequence (DNA): TGCGCCAGCAGCTTGGGATCGGTGCAAGAGACCCAGTACTTC. J is TRBJ2-5 and V is TRBV5-1; D is ambiguous. Trimming stripped 0 bases from V and 2 bases from J, with 8 bases between. Germline V lookup: CDR1 SGHRS, CDR2 YFSETQ. This CDR3 spans 14 amino acids.